One sample yielded the 30 T cell receptor beta chains listed below, sequenced in a study of CD8 T cells in Susac syndrome. The authors reverse transcribed 0.5 to 1 ug RNA with random hexamers. MiXCR, applied by TCRdb to the immunoSEQ multiplex PCR reads, yields one record per CDR3 protein. This table has roughly 150,000 distinct CDR3 sequences, about 93% appearing once. The sample taken for sequencing was CD4+ T cells from PBMCs. The receptors were gathered from a human donor in good health.

J is TRBJ1-1 and V is TRBV28, with D possibly being TRBD1 (5 bases). V was shortened by 6 bases and J by 4 bases, with 15 bases between the two germline ends. Per germline, CDR1 MDHEN and CDR2 SYDVKM. CDR3 length: 14 residues. The CDR3 nucleotides are TGTGCCAGCAGGAGACCAGGGATCCGCACTGAAGCTTTCTTT. Translated: CASRRPGIRTEAFF. Together with reference TRBV28 and TRBJ1-1, the CDR3 gives the full variable domain: DVKVTQSSRYLVKRTGEKVFLECVQDMDHENMFWYRQDPGLGLRLIYFSYDVKMKEKGDIPEGYSVSREKKERFSLILESASTNQTSMYLCASRRPGIRTEAFFGQGTRLTVV.

This chain connects TRBV30 to TRBJ1-5; possibly TRBD1 for D (5 bases). V was trimmed by 3 bases and J by 4 bases, leaving 13 bases between them. CDR1 GTSNPN and CDR2 SVGIG come from the germline V gene (reference sequence). The CDR3 is 14 residues long. In DNA form, the CDR3 reads TGTGCCTGGAGCGGGACCGCAACAAATCAGCCCCAGCATTTT. As protein: CAWSGTATNQPQHF.

V gene TRBV7-3 combines with J gene TRBJ2-5; 7 nucleotides match TRBD1. The CDR3 is 13 amino acids. The V and J ends lost 10 bases and 5 bases, in that order; junction bases with no gene match: 10. Germline V lookup: CDR1 SGHTA, CDR2 FQGTGA. The CDR3 loop is CATNPTGPETQYF. CDR3 sequence (DNA): TGTGCCACTAACCCGACAGGGCCGGAGACCCAGTACTTC.

The V gene is TRBV2, the J gene TRBJ2-7, with D maybe TRBD1 (6 bases). Between the trimmed V and J ends, which lost 7 bases and 2 bases, there was a span of 15 bases. Germline V gene sequence: CDR1 SNHLY, CDR2 FYNNEI. This CDR3 contains 14 residues. This CDR3 is CASTSGASPYEQYF. Written as DNA, the CDR3 is TGTGCCAGCACCTCAGGGGCCTCCCCCTACGAGCAGTACTTC.

The chain carries TRBV19 and TRBJ1-2; 7 bases line up with TRBD1. The CDR3 runs to 14 residues. The V segment lost 5 bases and the J segment 4 bases; nucleotides outside the gene matches: 7. Germline assignment: CDR1 LNHDA and CDR2 SQIVND (reference sequence). This CDR3 reads CASSPGQERYGYTF. In DNA, the CDR3 is TGTGCCAGTAGTCCTGGACAGGAACGCTATGGCTACACCTTC.

The chain uses TRBV28 and TRBJ2-2, with D tentatively TRBD2 (5 bases). The CDR3 is made up of 16 amino acids. CDR1 MDHEN and CDR2 SYDVKM come from the germline V gene. Trimming cost V 8 bases and J 4 bases, with 20 bases left between them. CDR3 DNA: TGTGCCAGCGAGTCCTGGGGAGCTAGCAGCACCGGGGAGCTGTTTTTT. This encodes CASESWGASSTGELFF.

This chain joins TRBV27 and TRBJ1-2; 11 bases fit TRBD1. Germline trimming cut 3 bases from V and 8 bases from J; bases unmatched to any gene: 14. This CDR3 has 17 residues. Per germline, CDR1 MNHEY and CDR2 SMNVEV (reference sequence). This CDR3 is CASSFFGQGARREGYTF. CDR3 nucleotides: TGTGCCAGCAGTTTCTTCGGACAGGGGGCAAGGAGAGAGGGCTACACCTTC.

The rearrangement uses TRBV20-1 and TRBJ2-7; unclear D gene. The V end was cut by 6 bases, the J end by 5 bases, with 11 bases between. CDR3 length equals 11 residues. Germline CDR1 DFQATT, CDR2 SNEGSKA (reference sequence). The CDR3 is CSAAGVDEQYF. The CDR3 bases are TGCAGTGCGGCTGGGGTCGACGAGCAGTACTTC.

The chain is built from TRBV29-1 and TRBJ2-3, with 10 nucleotides matching TRBD2. This CDR3 has 13 amino acids. In germline, CDR1 is SQVTM, CDR2 ANQGSEA. Trimming removed 5 bases from V and 6 bases from J; junction bases left unmatched: 5. Here the CDR3 reads CSVQRGGSDTQYF. The CDR3 DNA sequence: TGCAGCGTTCAGCGGGGGGGATCTGATACGCAGTATTTT.

The chain carries TRBV19 and TRBJ2-6; D is unclear. Germline V gene data show CDR1 as LNHDA and CDR2 as SQIVND (reference sequence). V shed 3 bases and J shed 0 bases, with 6 bases lying between them. The CDR3 loop spans 15 amino acids. The CDR3 nucleotides are TGTGCCAGTAGTATCGGCAGCTCTGGGGCCAACGTCCTGACTTTC. Protein product: CASSIGSSGANVLTF.

The chain joins TRBV29-1 to TRBJ1-1; no definite D call. Germline V gives CDR1 SQVTM, CDR2 ANQGSEA. Trimming removed 7 bases at V and 5 bases at J, with 17 bases between. This CDR3 spans 13 amino acids. The CDR3 protein is CSADRGSGTEAFF. CDR3 in DNA: TGCAGCGCCGACCGGGGTAGCGGAACTGAAGCTTTCTTT.

V gene TRBV6-4 combines with J gene TRBJ1-4; D is unclear. The V end was cut by 4 bases, the J end by 0 bases, with 9 bases between. In germline, CDR1 is MRHNA, CDR2 SNTAGT. The CDR3 is 15 amino acids. In DNA form, the CDR3 reads TGTGCCAGCAGTGCGAACGGTGCAACTAATGAAAAACTGTTTTTT. It specifies CASSANGATNEKLFF.

This chain links TRBV19 with TRBJ2-7; D remains ambiguous. The germline V gene encodes CDR1 LNHDA and CDR2 SQIVND (reference sequence). This CDR3 region has 13 residues. Between the trimmed V and J ends, which lost 0 bases and 4 bases, there was a span of 7 bases. CDR3 region: CASSIDLFYEQYF. The CDR3 DNA follows: TGTGCCAGTAGTATAGATTTATTTTACGAGCAGTACTTC.

V usage is TRBV3-1 and J usage is TRBJ2-2, with D uncertain. Trimming took off 4 bases at V and 5 bases at J, with 5 bases between the two ends. The CDR3 spans 12 residues. Germline V gene lookup returns CDR1 LGHDT and CDR2 YNNKEL (reference sequence). CDR3 loop: CASSRVTGELFF. The CDR3 DNA reads TGTGCCAGCAGCCGGGTTACCGGGGAGCTGTTTTTT.

This chain joins TRBV7-9 and TRBJ2-7; 8 positions agree with TRBD1. CDR3 length equals 12 residues. V trimming: 10 bases; J trimming: 4 bases; junction bases outside the gene matches: 6. Germline CDR1 is SEHNR and CDR2 is FQNEAQ (reference sequence). The CDR3, as DNA: TGTGCCATGCAGGGACAGGAGTACGAGCAGTACTTC. It encodes CAMQGQEYEQYF.

The V gene is TRBV29-1, the J gene TRBJ1-1; D not certain. This CDR3 has 13 residues. Trimming removed 3 bases from V and 0 bases from J, with 8 bases in between. Germline CDR1 is SQVTM and CDR2 is ANQGSEA. In DNA, the CDR3 is TGCAGCGTTGAGTTGGTTTTGAACACTGAAGCTTTCTTT. It encodes CSVELVLNTEAFF.

The chain links TRBV6-2 or TRBV6-3 to TRBJ2-7; D may correspond to TRBD1 or TRBD2 (6 bases each). Germline CDR1 and CDR2: MNHEY and SVGEGT. V dropped 0 bases and J dropped 4 bases, with 19 bases sitting between them. The CDR3 is made up of 17 amino acids. In nucleotides, the CDR3 is TGTGCCAGCAGTTACTCCCCGGACGGGGGCCTAACATACGAGCAGTACTTC. Its protein product is CASSYSPDGGLTYEQYF.

In its sample, this clonotype was seen once. The junction differs from germline at one of its ends, possibly a read error. The chain links TRBV9 to TRBJ2-5; D remains unclear. CDR1 SGDLS and CDR2 YYNGEE come from the germline V gene. The CDR3 consists of 13 residues. CDR3: CAGSRNIQETQYF. Written as DNA, the CDR3 is TGTGCCGGCAGTCGTAACATCCAAGAGACCCAGTACTTC.

J is TRBJ2-5 and V is TRBV20-1; 7 positions match TRBD2. Looked up from germline, CDR1 is DFQATT and CDR2 is SNEGSKA (reference sequence). The V gene end was trimmed by 6 bases and the J gene end by 5 bases; junction bases not matched to a gene: 6. The CDR3 contains 12 residues. The CDR3 region has the DNA TGCAGTGCAGTTAGCGGGCGGGAGACCCAGTACTTC. This codes for CSAVSGRETQYF.

This clonotype occurred once. The genes are TRBV3-1 and TRBJ2-3; 9 bases line up with TRBD1. Germline V gene lookup returns CDR1 LGHDT and CDR2 YNNKEL (reference sequence). V lost 3 bases, J lost 1 base, and 5 bases stayed unmatched. The CDR3 loop spans 16 amino acids. The CDR3 is CASSQADRGGTDTQYF. The CDR3 region has the DNA TGTGCCAGCAGCCAGGCGGACAGGGGAGGCACAGATACGCAGTATTTT.

The table lists this clonotype with a few counts. The J gene is TRBJ2-1, the V gene TRBV6-1; D gene unclear. CDR1 is MNHNS and CDR2 is SASEGT in the germline V gene. This CDR3 contains 13 residues. V was cut by 4 bases and J by 5 bases, with 9 bases left in between. The CDR3 reads CASSVGRDNEQFF. The CDR3 nucleotides read TGTGCCAGCAGTGTTGGACGGGACAATGAGCAGTTCTTC.

The CDR3 nucleotides read TGTGCCAGCAGTTTGGGCAGGGGTAATGAGCAGTTCTTC. As protein: CASSLGRGNEQFF. V and J are TRBV12-3 or TRBV12-4 and TRBJ2-1; tentatively, D is TRBD1 (6 bases). V was trimmed by 3 bases and J by 7 bases, leaving 10 bases between them. The CDR3 totals 13 residues.

The CDR3 is CASSYVWDSQETQYF. DNA of the CDR3: TGTGCCAGCAGTTACGTTTGGGACAGTCAAGAGACCCAGTACTTC. The chain links TRBV2 to TRBJ2-5, with 7 bases identical to TRBD1. Germline loops: CDR1 SNHLY, CDR2 FYNNEI. This CDR3 region has 15 residues. J lost 2 bases, V lost 5 bases, and 8 bases had no gene match.

This chain connects TRBV5-5 to TRBJ2-3; 7 bases agree with TRBD2. Germline-derived CDR1 and CDR2 are SGHKS and YYEKEE (reference sequence). The ends lost 1 base at V and 4 bases at J; junction bases unmatched: 6. This CDR3 spans 15 amino acids. CDR3 residues: CASSLSGRGADTQYF. The CDR3 DNA is TGTGCCAGCAGCTTGTCGGGACGGGGGGCAGATACGCAGTATTTT.

This chain uses TRBV11-2 with TRBJ2-7; no definite D call. The CDR3 covers 15 residues. V lost 2 bases and J 3 bases, leaving 14 bases between the germline ends. Germline values: CDR1 SGHAT, CDR2 FQNNGV. The CDR3 DNA is TGTGCCAGCAGCTTAACCCCACTCCGAGACTACGAGCAGTACTTC. Its protein is CASSLTPLRDYEQYF.

J is TRBJ1-2 and V is TRBV2, with a tentative D call TRBD1 (6 bases). Per germline, CDR1 SNHLY and CDR2 FYNNEI. CDR3 length: 14 amino acids. The V end lost 2 bases, the J end lost 4 bases, and 11 bases lay between the germline ends. The CDR3 region has the DNA TGTGCCAGCAGTGAAAGGCCGGGGGCCTATGGCTACACCTTC. Residues: CASSERPGAYGYTF.

The chain employs TRBV24-1 and TRBJ2-3, with 16 bases lining up with TRBD2. Germline CDR1 reads KGHDR; CDR2 reads SFDVKD. V shed 9 bases, J shed 2 bases, and the junction held 4 bases outside the gene matches. CDR3 length: 16 residues. This chain's CDR3 is CATGTSGGVNTDTQYF. CDR3 nucleotide sequence: TGTGCCACCGGGACTAGCGGGGGGGTAAACACAGATACGCAGTATTTT.

The gene calls are TRBV7-3 and TRBJ2-2; D is ambiguous. The germline V and J ends were trimmed by 5 bases and 7 bases, with 11 bases remaining between them. The CDR3 runs to 13 residues. CDR1 is SGHTA and CDR2 is FQGTGA in the germline V gene. CDR3 protein: CASSPQSDGELFF. The CDR3 DNA follows: TGTGCCAGCAGCCCCCAATCAGACGGGGAGCTGTTTTTT. Together with reference TRBV7-3 and TRBJ2-2, the CDR3 gives the full variable domain: GAGVSQTPSNKVTEKGKYVELRCDPISGHTALYWYRQSLGQGPEFLIYFQGTGAADDSGLPNDRFFAVRPEGSVSTLKIQRTERGDSAVYLCASSPQSDGELFFGEGSRLTVL.

V gene TRBV30 combines with J gene TRBJ2-5; D remains ambiguous. V lost 0 bases and J 7 bases, leaving 3 bases between the germline ends. CDR1 and CDR2 from the germline V gene are GTSNPN and SVGIG (reference sequence). CDR3 length: 10 residues. CDR3 bases: TGTGCCTGGAGTGTTGGGACCCAGTACTTC. Residues: CAWSVGTQYF.

The V gene is TRBV11-1, the J gene TRBJ2-2; the match to TRBD1 covers 9 bases. The CDR3 has 21 amino acids. Germline V gene data show CDR1 as SGHAT and CDR2 as FQDESV (reference sequence). The V segment lost 5 bases and the J segment 4 bases; nucleotides outside the gene matches: 23. CDR3 in DNA: TGTGCCAGCAGCCCCCGAGGGACCGGGACAGGGAGGTTATTGAGCACCGGGGAGCTGTTTTTT. Translating gives CASSPRGTGTGRLLSTGELFF. Combining the CDR3 with reference TRBV11-1 and TRBJ2-2 gives the whole variable domain EAEVAQSPRYKITEKSQAVAFWCDPISGHATLYWYRQILGQGPELLVQFQDESVVDDSQLPKDRFSAERLKGVDSTLKIQPAELGDSAMYLCASSPRGTGTGRLLSTGELFFGEGSRLTVL.